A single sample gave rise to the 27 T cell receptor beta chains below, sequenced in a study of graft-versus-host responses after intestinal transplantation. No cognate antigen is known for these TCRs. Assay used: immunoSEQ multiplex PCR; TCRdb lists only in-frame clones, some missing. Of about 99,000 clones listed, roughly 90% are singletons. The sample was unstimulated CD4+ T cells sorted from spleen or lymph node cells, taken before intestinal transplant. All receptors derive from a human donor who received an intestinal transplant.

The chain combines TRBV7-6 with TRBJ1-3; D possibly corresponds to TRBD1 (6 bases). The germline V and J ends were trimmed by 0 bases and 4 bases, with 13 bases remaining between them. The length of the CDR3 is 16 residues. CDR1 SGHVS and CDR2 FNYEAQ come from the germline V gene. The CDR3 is CASSLAITGNGNTIYF. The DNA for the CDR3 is TGTGCCAGCAGCTTAGCCATAACAGGGAACGGAAACACCATATATTTT.

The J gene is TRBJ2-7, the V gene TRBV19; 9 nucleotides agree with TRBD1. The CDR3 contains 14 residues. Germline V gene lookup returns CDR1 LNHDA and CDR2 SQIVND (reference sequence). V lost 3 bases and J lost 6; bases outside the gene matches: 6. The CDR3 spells CASSMGQGESEQYF. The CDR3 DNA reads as TGTGCCAGTAGTATGGGACAGGGTGAGAGCGAGCAGTACTTC.

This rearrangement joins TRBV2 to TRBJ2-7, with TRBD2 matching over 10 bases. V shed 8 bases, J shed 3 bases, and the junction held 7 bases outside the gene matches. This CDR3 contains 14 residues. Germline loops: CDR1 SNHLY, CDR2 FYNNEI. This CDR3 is CASVRTSGNYEQYF. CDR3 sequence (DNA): TGTGCCAGCGTGAGGACTAGCGGCAACTACGAGCAGTACTTC.

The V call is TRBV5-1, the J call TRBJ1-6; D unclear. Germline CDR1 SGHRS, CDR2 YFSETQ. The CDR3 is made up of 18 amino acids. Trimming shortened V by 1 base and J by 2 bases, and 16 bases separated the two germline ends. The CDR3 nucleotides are TGCGCCAGCAGCTTGAATGGCCTTTCGAACGCCTATAATTCACCCCTCCACTTT. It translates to CASSLNGLSNAYNSPLHF.

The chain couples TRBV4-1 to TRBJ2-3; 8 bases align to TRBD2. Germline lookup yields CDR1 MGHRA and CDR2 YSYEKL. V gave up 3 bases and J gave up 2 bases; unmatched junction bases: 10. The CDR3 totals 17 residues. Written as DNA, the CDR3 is TGCGCCAGCAGCCAGGAACGACTAGCGCAGACCACAGATACGCAGTATTTT. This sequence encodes CASSQERLAQTTDTQYF.

CDR3 sequence (DNA): TGCAGTGCTACCCGCACAGATACGCAGTATTTT. Protein product: CSATRTDTQYF. The chain couples TRBV20-1 to TRBJ2-3; unclear D gene. The CDR3 totals 11 residues. V was cut by 4 bases and J by 1 base, with 3 bases left in between. Germline CDR1 and CDR2: DFQATT and SNEGSKA (reference sequence).

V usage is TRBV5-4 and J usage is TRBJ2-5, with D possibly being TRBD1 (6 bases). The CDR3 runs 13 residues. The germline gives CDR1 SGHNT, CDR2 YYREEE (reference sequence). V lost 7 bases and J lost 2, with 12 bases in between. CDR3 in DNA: TGTGCCAGCGGCACCGGGACACAAGAGACCCAGTACTTC. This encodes CASGTGTQETQYF.

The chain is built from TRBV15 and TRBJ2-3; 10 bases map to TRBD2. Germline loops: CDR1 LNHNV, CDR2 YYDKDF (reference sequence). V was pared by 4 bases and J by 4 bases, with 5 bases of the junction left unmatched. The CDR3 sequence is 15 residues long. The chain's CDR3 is CATSIEREGADTQYF. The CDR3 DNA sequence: TGTGCCACCAGCATCGAGCGGGAGGGGGCAGATACGCAGTATTTT. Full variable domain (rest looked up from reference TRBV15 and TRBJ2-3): DAMVIQNPRYQVTQFGKPVTLSCSQTLNHNVMYWYQQKSSQAPKLLFHYYDKDFNNEADTPDNFQSRRPNTSFCFLDIRSPGLGDTAMYLCATSIEREGADTQYFGPGTRLTVL.

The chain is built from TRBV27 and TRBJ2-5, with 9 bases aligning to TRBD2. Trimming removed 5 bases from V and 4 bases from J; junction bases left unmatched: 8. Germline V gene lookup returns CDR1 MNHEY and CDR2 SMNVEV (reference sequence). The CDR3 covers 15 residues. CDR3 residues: CASSHRGGRAETQYF. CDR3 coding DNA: TGTGCCAGCAGTCACAGGGGCGGGAGGGCAGAGACCCAGTACTTC.

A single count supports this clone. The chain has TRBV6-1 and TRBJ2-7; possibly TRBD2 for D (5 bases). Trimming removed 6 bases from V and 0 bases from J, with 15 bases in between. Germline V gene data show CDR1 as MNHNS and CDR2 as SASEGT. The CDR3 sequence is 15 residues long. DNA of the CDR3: TGTGCCAGCAGGGAGCTAGCCGTCGGCTCCTACGAGCAGTACTTC. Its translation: CASRELAVGSYEQYF.

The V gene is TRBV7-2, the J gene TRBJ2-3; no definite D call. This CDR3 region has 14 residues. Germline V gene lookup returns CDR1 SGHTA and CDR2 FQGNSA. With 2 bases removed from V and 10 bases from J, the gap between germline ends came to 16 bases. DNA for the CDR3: TGTGCCAGCAGCTTACTGGACCACAGAAGTGCGCAGTATTTT. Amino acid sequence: CASSLLDHRSAQYF. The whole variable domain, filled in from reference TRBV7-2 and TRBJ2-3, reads GAGVSQSPSNKVTEKGKDVELRCDPISGHTALYWYRQSLGQGLEFLIYFQGNSAPDKSGLPSDRFSAERTGGSVSTLTIQRTQQEDSAVYLCASSLLDHRSAQYFGPGTRLTVL.

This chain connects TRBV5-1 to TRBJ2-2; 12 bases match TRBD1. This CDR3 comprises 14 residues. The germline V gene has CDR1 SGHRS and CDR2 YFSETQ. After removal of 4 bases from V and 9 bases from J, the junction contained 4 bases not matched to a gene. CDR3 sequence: CASSRDRGLRELFF. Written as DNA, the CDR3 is TGCGCCAGCAGCCGGGACAGGGGGCTGAGGGAGCTGTTTTTT.

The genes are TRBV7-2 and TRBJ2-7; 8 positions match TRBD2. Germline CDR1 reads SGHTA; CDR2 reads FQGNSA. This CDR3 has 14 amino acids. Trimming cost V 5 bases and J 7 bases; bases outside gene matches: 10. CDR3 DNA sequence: TGTGCCAGCAGCCCCCGGACTAGCCTTAAAGAGCAGTACTTC. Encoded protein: CASSPRTSLKEQYF.

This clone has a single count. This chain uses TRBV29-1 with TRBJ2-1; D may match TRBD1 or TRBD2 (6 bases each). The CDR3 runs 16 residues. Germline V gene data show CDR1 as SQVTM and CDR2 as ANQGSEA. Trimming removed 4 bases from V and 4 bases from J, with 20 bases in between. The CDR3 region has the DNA TGCAGCGTTGGGGGTGAGGGGGGAATGAGGTACAATGAGCAGTTCTTC. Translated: CSVGGEGGMRYNEQFF.

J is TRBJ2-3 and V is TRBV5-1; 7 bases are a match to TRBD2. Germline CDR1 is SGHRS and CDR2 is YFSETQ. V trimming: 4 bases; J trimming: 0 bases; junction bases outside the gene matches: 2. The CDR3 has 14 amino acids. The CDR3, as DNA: TGCGCCAGCAGCCCGGGAGGTAGCACAGATACGCAGTATTTT. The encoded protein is CASSPGGSTDTQYF.

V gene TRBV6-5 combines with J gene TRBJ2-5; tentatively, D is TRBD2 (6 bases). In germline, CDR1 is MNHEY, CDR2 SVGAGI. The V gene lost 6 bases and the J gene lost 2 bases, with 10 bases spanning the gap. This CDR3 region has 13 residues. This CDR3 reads CASRRGIQETQYF. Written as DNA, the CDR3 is TGTGCCAGCAGGCGGGGAATTCAAGAGACCCAGTACTTC.

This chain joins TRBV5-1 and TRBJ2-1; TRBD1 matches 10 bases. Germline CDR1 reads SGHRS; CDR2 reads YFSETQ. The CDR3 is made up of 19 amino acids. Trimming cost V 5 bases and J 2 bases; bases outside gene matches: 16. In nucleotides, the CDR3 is TGCGCCAGCAGACCCCTCCGACCGGGACAGGGGACCACCTACAATGAGCAGTTCTTC. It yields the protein CASRPLRPGQGTTYNEQFF.

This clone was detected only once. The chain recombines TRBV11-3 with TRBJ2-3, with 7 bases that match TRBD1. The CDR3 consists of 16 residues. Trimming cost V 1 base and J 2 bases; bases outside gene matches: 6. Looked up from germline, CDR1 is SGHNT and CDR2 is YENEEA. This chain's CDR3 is CASSLGRDSLTDTQYF. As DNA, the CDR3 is TGTGCCAGCAGCTTAGGTCGGGACAGCCTCACAGATACGCAGTATTTT.

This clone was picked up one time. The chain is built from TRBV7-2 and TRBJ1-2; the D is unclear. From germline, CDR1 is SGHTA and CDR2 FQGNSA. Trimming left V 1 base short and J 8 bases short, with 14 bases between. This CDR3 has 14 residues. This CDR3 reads CASSLVFSPRGYTF. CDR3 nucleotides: TGTGCCAGCAGCTTAGTTTTCAGTCCCCGCGGCTACACCTTC.

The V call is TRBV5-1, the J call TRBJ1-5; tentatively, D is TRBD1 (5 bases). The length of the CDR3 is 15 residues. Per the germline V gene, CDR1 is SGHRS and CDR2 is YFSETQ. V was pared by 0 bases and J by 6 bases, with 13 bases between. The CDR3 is CASSLAGTERQPQHF. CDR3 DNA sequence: TGCGCCAGCAGCTTGGCAGGGACCGAGCGTCAGCCCCAGCATTTT.

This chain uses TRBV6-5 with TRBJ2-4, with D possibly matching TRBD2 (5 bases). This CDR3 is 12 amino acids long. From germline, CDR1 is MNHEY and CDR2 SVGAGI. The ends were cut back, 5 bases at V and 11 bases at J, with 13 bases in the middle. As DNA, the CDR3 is TGTGCCAGCAGTCAGGTAGAGGGCCTTCAGTACTTC. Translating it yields CASSQVEGLQYF.

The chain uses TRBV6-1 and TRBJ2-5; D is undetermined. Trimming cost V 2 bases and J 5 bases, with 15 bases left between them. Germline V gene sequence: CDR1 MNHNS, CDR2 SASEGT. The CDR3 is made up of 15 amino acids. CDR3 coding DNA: TGTGCCAGCAGTGAAATAAAAGCAGCTCGGGAGACCCAGTACTTC. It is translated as CASSEIKAARETQYF.

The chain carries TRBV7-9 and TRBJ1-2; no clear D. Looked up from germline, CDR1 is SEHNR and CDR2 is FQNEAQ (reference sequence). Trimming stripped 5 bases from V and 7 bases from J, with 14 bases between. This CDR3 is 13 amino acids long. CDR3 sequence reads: CASSPVRVSGYTF. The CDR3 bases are TGTGCCAGCAGCCCGGTTCGGGTCTCTGGCTACACCTTC. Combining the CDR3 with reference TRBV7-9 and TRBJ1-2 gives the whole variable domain DTGVSQNPRHKITKRGQNVTFRCDPISEHNRLYWYRQTLGQGPEFLTYFQNEAQLEKSRLLSDRFSAERPKGSFSTLEIQRTEQGDSAMYLCASSPVRVSGYTFGSGTRLTVV.

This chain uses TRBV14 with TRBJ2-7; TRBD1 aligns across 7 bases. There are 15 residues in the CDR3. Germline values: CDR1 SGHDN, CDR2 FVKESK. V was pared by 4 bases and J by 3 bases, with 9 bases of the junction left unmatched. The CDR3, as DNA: TGTGCCAGCAGCCGCGAAAAGGGGGCTTTCTACGAGCAGTACTTC. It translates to CASSREKGAFYEQYF.

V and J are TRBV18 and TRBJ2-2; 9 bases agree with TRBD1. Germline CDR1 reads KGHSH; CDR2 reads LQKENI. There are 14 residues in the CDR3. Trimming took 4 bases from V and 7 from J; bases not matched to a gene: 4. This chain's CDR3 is CASSQDRGDGELFF. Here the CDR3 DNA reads TGTGCCAGCTCACAGGACAGGGGCGACGGGGAGCTGTTTTTT.

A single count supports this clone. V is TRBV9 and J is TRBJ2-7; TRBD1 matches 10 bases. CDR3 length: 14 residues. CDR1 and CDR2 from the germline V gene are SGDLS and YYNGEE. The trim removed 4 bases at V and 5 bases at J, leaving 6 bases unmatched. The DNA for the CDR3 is TGTGCCAGCAGCCCACGACAGGGGGCCAACGAGCAGTACTTC. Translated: CASSPRQGANEQYF.

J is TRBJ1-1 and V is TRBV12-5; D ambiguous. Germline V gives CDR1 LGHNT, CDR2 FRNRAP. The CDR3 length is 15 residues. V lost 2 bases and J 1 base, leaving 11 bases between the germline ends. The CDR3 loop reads CASGLWRVGNTEAFF. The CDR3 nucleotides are TGTGCTAGTGGTTTGTGGAGGGTGGGGAACACTGAAGCTTTCTTT.